This record looks at one TCR beta chain sequence and its context. PCR used 60 Vbeta primers and 13 Jbeta primers. The method was immunoSEQ multiplex PCR; TCRdb's version includes in-frame clones alone and lacks a portion of them. The sample carries about 120,000 clones, roughly two thirds recorded once. The sample is drawn from a study of cytomegalovirus exposure and HLA in healthy donors. Trimming pared 1 base from V and 6 bases from J, leaving 12 bases between. Germline V gene data show CDR1 as SEHNR and CDR2 as FQNEAQ (reference sequence). The length of the CDR3 is 15 residues. This receptor was obtained from a man between 18 and 35 years old in good health and CMV-seropositive. V usage is TRBV7-9 and J usage is TRBJ1-4; possibly TRBD1 for D (5 bases). Sequences were obtained from PBMCs. The CDR3 coding sequence is TGTGCCAGCAGCTTAGGGGAACAGGTAGATGAAAAACTGTTTTTT. It yields the protein CASSLGEQVDEKLFF.